A selection of T cell receptor beta chains follows, all from one sample in a study of CD8 T cells in Susac syndrome. TCRdb fed the immunoSEQ multiplex PCR reads into MiXCR, producing one record per CDR3 protein. The repertoire includes 150,000 to 180,000 distinct CDR3 sequences, approximately 93% of them detected once, and roughly 0.2% sits in the top ten. The sample taken for sequencing was CD8+ T cells from PBMCs. The receptor source for this set is a human donor with multiple sclerosis. Each CDR3 is given with its conserved first and last residue. Fields, in order: D gene, clone size, J gene, V gene, CDR3 protein, CDR3 DNA. D genes are given only for firm matches. Not all rows give a size; the values are once, few, many and, for expanded clones, a class.

-,-,TRBJ2-7,TRBV7-9,CASSLPNKSEYEQYF,TGTGCCAGCAGCTTACCAAACAAGAGCGAGTACGAGCAGTACTTC
-,once,TRBJ2-1,TRBV30,CAWRPTGGAGQFF,TGTGCCTGGAGGCCGACCGGGGGCGCGGGGCAGTTCTTC
-,-,TRBJ2-1,TRBV13,CASSLMSRAGYNEQFF,TGTGCCAGCAGCTTAATGAGCAGGGCGGGCTACAATGAGCAGTTCTTC
-,once,TRBJ2-5,TRBV28,CASSSETQYF,TGTGCCAGCAGCTCAGAGACCCAGTACTTC
-,few,TRBJ1-4,TRBV11-2,CASSSLSRALFF,TGTGCCAGCAGCTCATTGAGTCGGGCACTGTTTTTT
-,-,TRBJ2-1,TRBV21-1,CASSKVERGDEQFF,TGTGCCAGCAGCAAAGTAGAACGGGGCGATGAGCAGTTCTTC
-,-,TRBJ2-7,TRBV6-1,CASTPTEFNRDYEQYF,TGTGCCAGCACTCCCACGGAGTTTAATAGGGACTACGAGCAGTACTTC
-,-,TRBJ2-7,TRBV18,CASSPSLSVHEQYF,TGTGCCAGCTCACCAAGTCTTAGCGTACACGAGCAGTACTTC
-,-,TRBJ2-5,TRBV7-9,CASSSRGTGETQYF,TGTGCCAGCAGCTCCAGGGGTACGGGGGAGACCCAGTACTTC
TRBD1,-,TRBJ1-2,TRBV20-1,CSASDRGGLDYGYTF,TGCAGTGCTTCTGACAGGGGTGGGCTTGACTATGGCTACACCTTC
-,-,TRBJ1-5,TRBV19,CASSIGGNQPQHF,TGTGCCAGTAGTATAGGGGGCAATCAGCCCCAGCATTTT
-,-,TRBJ1-2,TRBV5-6,CASSFWYTGGADYGYTF,TGTGCCAGCAGCTTTTGGTATACCGGGGGCGCCGACTATGGCTACACCTTC
-,-,TRBJ2-2,TRBV6-1,CASQSNTGELFF,TGTGCCAGCCAATCGAACACCGGGGAGCTGTTTTTT
TRBD1,-,TRBJ2-3,TRBV14,CASSFTRNGQGQYF,TGTGCCAGCAGCTTCACCCGAAACGGACAGGGTCAGTATTTT
-,-,TRBJ1-1,TRBV3-1,CASSQDPYREAFF,TGTGCCAGCAGCCAAGATCCTTACAGAGAAGCTTTCTTT
TRBD2,-,TRBJ2-7,TRBV27,CASSPGTSGVLEQYF,TGTGCCAGCAGCCCCGGGACTAGCGGGGTGCTCGAGCAGTACTTC
TRBD1,few,TRBJ2-1,TRBV28,CASSQVARTGPYNEQFF,TGTGCCAGCAGTCAGGTCGCTCGGACAGGACCCTACAATGAGCAGTTCTTC
-,-,TRBJ2-6,TRBV9,CASSPDISGANVLTF,TGTGCCAGCAGCCCGGACATCTCTGGGGCCAACGTCCTGACTTTC
TRBD1,once,TRBJ2-5,TRBV9,CASSVGTGIPETQYF,TGTGCCAGCAGCGTAGGGACAGGAATCCCAGAGACCCAGTACTTC
TRBD2,-,TRBJ2-3,TRBV7-9,CASSFSGPTDTQYF,TGTGCCAGCAGCTTTAGCGGGCCCACAGATACGCAGTATTTT
-,-,TRBJ1-2,TRBV29-1,CSVQPTENYGYTF,TGCAGCGTTCAACCGACAGAAAACTATGGCTACACCTTC
-,once,TRBJ2-7,TRBV15,CATSSQTRTVRSYEQYF,TGTGCCACCAGCTCTCAAACGCGGACGGTGAGATCCTACGAGCAGTACTTC
TRBD1,-,TRBJ2-1,TRBV5-1,CASSLEGTGNNEQFF,TGCGCCAGCAGCTTGGAAGGGACAGGGAACAATGAGCAGTTCTTC
-,-,TRBJ2-1,TRBV7-2,CALRPFYNEQFF,TGTGCCCTCAGGCCCTTCTACAATGAGCAGTTCTTC
-,-,TRBJ1-2,TRBV9,CASSVGGVNYGYTF,TGTGCCAGCAGCGTAGGAGGGGTTAACTATGGCTACACCTTC
-,-,TRBJ1-1,TRBV6-6,CASSPNKNTEAFF,TGTGCCAGCAGTCCTAACAAGAACACTGAAGCTTTCTTT
-,-,TRBJ2-4,TRBV4-3,CASSQDSGGGGNIQYF,TGCGCCAGCAGCCAAGACTCCGGGGGCGGCGGAAACATTCAGTACTTC
-,-,TRBJ2-5,TRBV30,CAWSGGRDTQYF,TGTGCCTGGAGTGGGGGCCGGGACACCCAGTACTTC
-,-,TRBJ2-4,TRBV24-1,CATSELLGTRNIQYF,TGTGCCACCAGTGAGCTCCTAGGGACAAGGAACATTCAGTACTTC
-,-,TRBJ1-5,TRBV7-9,CASSLVSGSSNQPQHF,TGTGCCAGCAGCTTAGTTTCGGGGAGCAGCAATCAGCCCCAGCATTTT
-,-,TRBJ1-2,TRBV27,CASSMGTAYGYTF,TGTGCCAGCAGTATGGGGACGGCCTATGGCTACACCTTC
-,-,TRBJ2-5,TRBV4-2,CASSQRLGQTQYF,TGTGCCAGCAGCCAGAGACTAGGACAGACCCAGTACTTC
-,-,TRBJ1-6,TRBV30,CAWSRGNSPLHF,TGTGCCTGGAGTCGGGGAAATTCACCCCTCCACTTT
-,-,TRBJ1-2,TRBV10-3,CATIARTDGGGYTF,TGTGCCACCATCGCCCGGACAGATGGCGGTGGCTACACCTTC
-,once,TRBJ2-1,TRBV9,CASSVDGGTINEQFF,TGTGCCAGCAGCGTAGACGGGGGCACCATCAATGAGCAGTTCTTC
-,-,TRBJ2-1,TRBV9,CASSTPGHNEQFF,TGTGCCAGCAGCACCCCCGGACACAATGAGCAGTTCTTC
-,-,TRBJ1-1,TRBV25-1,CASSEWNGPQGRNTEAFF,TGTGCCAGCAGTGAATGGAATGGCCCCCAGGGCAGGAACACTGAAGCTTTCTTT
-,-,TRBJ2-4,TRBV20-1,CSATVDSLAYGNIQYF,TGCAGTGCTACCGTAGACAGCCTAGCTTATGGCAACATTCAGTACTTC
TRBD1,-,TRBJ2-1,TRBV25-1,CARWDSHEQFF,TGTGCCAGGTGGGACAGTCATGAGCAGTTCTTC
-,-,TRBJ1-2,TRBV7-2,CASSSPTHNYGYTF,TGTGCCAGCAGCTCCCCGACACACAACTATGGCTACACCTTC
-,-,TRBJ2-1,TRBV12-3/TRBV12-4,CATGAYNEQFF,TGTGCAACCGGGGCCTACAATGAGCAGTTCTTC
-,-,TRBJ2-7,TRBV13,CASSLGPAEQYF,TGTGCCAGCAGCTTAGGCCCCGCGGAGCAGTACTTC
TRBD1,-,TRBJ2-7,TRBV9,CASSVSGQGPYEQYF,TGTGCCAGCAGCGTATCGGGACAGGGTCCCTACGAGCAGTACTTC
-,-,TRBJ1-1,TRBV6-5,CASQVNLQWFF,TGTGCCAGCCAGGTAAACCTCCAGTGGTTCTTT
-,once,TRBJ2-5,TRBV4-3,CASSLRSRRVPKETQYF,TGCGCCAGCAGCTTACGATCGCGGCGGGTACCGAAAGAGACCCAGTACTTC
TRBD2,-,TRBJ2-5,TRBV9,CASSVDGRGGRETQYF,TGTGCCAGCAGCGTAGACGGACGGGGGGGCCGAGAGACCCAGTACTTC
TRBD1,-,TRBJ1-5,TRBV20-1,CSARVGDRPENQPQHF,TGCAGTGCTAGAGTGGGGGACAGGCCGGAGAATCAGCCCCAGCATTTT
TRBD1,-,TRBJ2-6,TRBV3-1,CASSQWTGQGAPPPGANVLTF,TGTGCCAGCAGCCAGTGGACGGGACAGGGGGCACCCCCCCCAGGGGCCAACGTCCTGACTTTC
TRBD1,-,TRBJ1-5,TRBV6-5,CASSYSTGDYSNQPQHF,TGTGCCAGCAGTTACTCGACAGGGGATTATAGCAATCAGCCCCAGCATTTT
-,-,TRBJ2-1,TRBV20-1,CSASLSLYNEQFF,TGCAGTGCTAGTCTAAGCCTCTACAATGAGCAGTTCTTC
-,-,TRBJ1-6,TRBV5-5,CASSGRLYSPLHF,TGTGCCAGCAGCGGACGGCTTTATTCACCCCTCCACTTT